This TCR beta chain was observed in a study of blood T cell repertoires in COVID-19. About the research overall: Nucleic acid was either cDNA or gDNA, and it came from T cells, B-cell-depleted T cells, or PBMCs.

Germline assignment: CDR1 GTSNPN and CDR2 SVGIG (reference sequence). With 7 bases clipped from V and 6 bases from J, the junction kept 5 bases outside the gene matches. The CDR3 covers 12 residues. Some clones are missing from TCRdb's copy, which holds only in-frame ones; the method was immunoSEQ multiplex PCR. The table records about 170,000 clones, about four fifths of them present only once. V usage is TRBV30 and J usage is TRBJ2-2; 7 bases agree with TRBD2. Sequences were obtained from peripheral blood. The TCR sequence derives from a woman aged 80 or over with acute or convalescent COVID-19. The CDR3 DNA is TGTGCCTTTTCAGGGAGGGCCGGGGAGCTGTTTTTT. Translating gives CAFSGRAGELFF.